The present T cell receptor (beta chain) was sequenced within a study of blood T cells in healthy people across ages. Study observations and caveats: Per-million-T-cell TCR beta diversity fell roughly linearly with age. Comparison with aged donors showed that long-lived donors had more naive CD4+ cells and higher diversity. When one million T cells were used, diversity estimates were thought to be underestimates.

Sample-barcoded 5' priming and a J-beta primer mix drove a second PCR of about 6 to 12 cycles. Via MiXCR, TCRdb re-called the 5' RACE reads, giving one row per CDR3 protein. Among almost 800,000 distinct CDR3 sequences listed, 58% were seen once. Germline V gene lookup returns CDR1 MDHEN and CDR2 SYDVKM. This CDR3 is built from 13 residues. This clonotype was seen a few times. Antigen specificity is unknown. Sequence at one end of the junction differs from germline and may be a read error. This chain uses TRBV28 with TRBJ2-4; D not certain. The TCR comes from a man in his thirties or forties in good health. The specimen was blood. In DNA, the CDR3 is TGTGCCAGCAGTGCCCCTCCAGCAAACATTCGGTACTTC. As protein: CASSAPPANIRYF.